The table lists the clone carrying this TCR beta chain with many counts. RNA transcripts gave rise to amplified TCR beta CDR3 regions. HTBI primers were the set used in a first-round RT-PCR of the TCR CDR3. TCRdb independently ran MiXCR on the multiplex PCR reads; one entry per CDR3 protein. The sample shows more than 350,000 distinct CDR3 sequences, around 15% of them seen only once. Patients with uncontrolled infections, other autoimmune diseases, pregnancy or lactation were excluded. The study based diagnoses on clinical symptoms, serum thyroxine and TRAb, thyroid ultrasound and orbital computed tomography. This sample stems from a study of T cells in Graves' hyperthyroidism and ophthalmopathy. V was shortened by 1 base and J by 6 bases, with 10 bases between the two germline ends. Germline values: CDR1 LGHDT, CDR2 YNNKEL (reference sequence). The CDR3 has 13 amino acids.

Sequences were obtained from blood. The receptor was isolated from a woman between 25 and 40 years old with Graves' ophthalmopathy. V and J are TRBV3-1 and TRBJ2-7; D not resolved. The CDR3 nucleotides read TGTGCCAGCAGCCAAGCAGTCTCCGCCGAGCAGTACTTC. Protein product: CASSQAVSAEQYF.